Following are 18 T cell receptor beta chains from one sample sequenced in a study of technical replicates of blood from a few donors. TCRdb keeps only in-frame clones here, not all; method: immunoSEQ multiplex PCR. The sample holds over 70,000 clones, roughly 90% seen once. Sequenced sample: PBMCs. These receptors were taken from a human donor in good health. Some clones in this sample may be carry-over from other donors' samples.

V usage is TRBV9 and J usage is TRBJ1-2; 7 bases are shared with TRBD1. The V and J ends lost 3 bases and 3 bases, in that order; junction bases with no gene match: 5. This CDR3 comprises 14 residues. Per the germline V gene, CDR1 is SGDLS and CDR2 is YYNGEE. CDR3 DNA: TGTGCCAGCAGCGCAGACAGGGCGGACTATGGCTACACCTTC. Residues: CASSADRADYGYTF.

The J gene is TRBJ2-4, the V gene TRBV19; 8 bases line up with TRBD2. Germline-derived CDR1 and CDR2 are LNHDA and SQIVND (reference sequence). V shed 2 bases and J 5 bases; nucleotides not matched to a gene: 8. This CDR3 is built from 16 residues. CDR3 region: CASSITGGGTQNIQYF. The CDR3 DNA follows: TGTGCCAGTAGTATAACCGGGGGGGGGACCCAAAACATTCAGTACTTC. Supplemented by reference TRBV19 and TRBJ2-4, the full variable domain reads DGGITQSPKYLFRKEGQNVTLSCEQNLNHDAMYWYRQDPGQGLRLIYYSQIVNDFQKGDIAEGYSVSREKKESFPLTVTSAQKNPTAFYLCASSITGGGTQNIQYFGAGTRLSVL.

The chain uses TRBV11-2 and TRBJ1-1; D not resolved. This CDR3 is built from 13 residues. Trimming stripped 2 bases from V and 4 bases from J, with 8 bases between. The germline CDR1 and CDR2 sequences are SGHAT and FQNNGV. CDR3 bases: TGTGCCAGCAGCTTACGGGTAGGCACTGAAGCTTTCTTT. Translation gives CASSLRVGTEAFF.

The rearrangement links TRBV9 to TRBJ2-3; D is undetermined. The CDR3 consists of 13 residues. CDR1 and CDR2 from the germline V gene are SGDLS and YYNGEE. V was trimmed by 0 bases and J by 8 bases, leaving 10 bases between them. The CDR3, as DNA: TGTGCCAGCAGCGTAGTAGTGGTTGGTACGCAGTATTTT. Amino acids: CASSVVVVGTQYF.

This clone was seen only a few times. This chain uses TRBV7-9 with TRBJ2-3; 8 bases match TRBD2. V was clipped by 4 bases and J by 1 base; unmatched bases: 10. This CDR3 has 17 amino acids. The germline gives CDR1 SEHNR, CDR2 FQNEAQ (reference sequence). In nucleotides, the CDR3 is TGTGCCAGCAGCTGCGCCTCTGGCGGGAGGTGCACAGATACGCAGTATTTT. Protein sequence: CASSCASGGRCTDTQYF.

The genes are TRBV19 and TRBJ1-6; 8 bases map to TRBD1. The V segment lost 7 bases and the J segment 11 bases; nucleotides outside the gene matches: 10. CDR3 length: 14 residues. Germline V gene data show CDR1 as LNHDA and CDR2 as SQIVND (reference sequence). CDR3 DNA sequence: TGTGCCAGTACCGCCGGGACAGGTTTTACACCCCTCCACTTT. It translates to CASTAGTGFTPLHF.

The chain is built from TRBV30 and TRBJ2-1, with no clear D. Germline CDR1 and CDR2: GTSNPN and SVGIG (reference sequence). The CDR3 consists of 11 residues. Trimming shortened V by 5 bases and J by 7 bases, and 9 bases separated the two germline ends. This chain's CDR3 is CAWQPGNEQFF. DNA for the CDR3: TGTGCCTGGCAACCCGGGAATGAGCAGTTCTTC.

The rearrangement links TRBV6-5 to TRBJ1-1; tentative D call: TRBD1 (6 bases). Germline loops: CDR1 MNHEY, CDR2 SVGAGI. There are 13 residues in the CDR3. With 7 bases removed from V and 1 base from J, the gap between germline ends came to 10 bases. The CDR3 DNA follows: TGTGCCAGCACCACAGGGCGGAACACTGAAGCTTTCTTT. Protein sequence: CASTTGRNTEAFF.

The chain links TRBV5-1 to TRBJ2-5; a possible D gene is TRBD2 (6 bases). The germline V gene has CDR1 SGHRS and CDR2 YFSETQ. The length of the CDR3 is 12 residues. The V gene lost 6 bases and the J gene lost 7 bases, with 13 bases spanning the gap. The CDR3 bases are TGCGCCAGCAAGCCTAGCGAGGGGACCCAGTACTTC. Protein: CASKPSEGTQYF.

This clone was picked up a small number of times. The chain links TRBV10-3 to TRBJ1-1, with a weak D call TRBD1 (5 bases). The CDR3 covers 13 residues. Between the trimmed V and J ends, which lost 8 bases and 5 bases, there was a span of 15 bases. Germline CDR1 reads ENHRY; CDR2 reads SYGVKD. CDR3 protein: CAIGSGGETEAFF. CDR3 in DNA: TGTGCCATCGGGTCGGGGGGTGAGACTGAAGCTTTCTTT.

The chain has TRBV9 and TRBJ2-7, with 8 positions matching TRBD2. From germline, CDR1 is SGDLS and CDR2 YYNGEE. Losses at the gene ends were 4 bases for V and 5 bases for J; bases not matched to a gene: 11. The CDR3 is made up of 15 amino acids. CDR3 protein: CASSIRPSGQDEQYF. CDR3 bases: TGTGCCAGCAGCATTCGCCCTAGCGGGCAAGACGAGCAGTACTTC.

The V gene is TRBV2, the J gene TRBJ2-1; no reliable D call. Trimming took 8 bases from V and 2 from J, leaving 13 bases between them. This CDR3 has 14 residues. Germline CDR1 reads SNHLY; CDR2 reads FYNNEI. The CDR3, as DNA: TGTGCCAGCGGAACCCAGCGAACCTACAATGAGCAGTTCTTC. Protein product: CASGTQRTYNEQFF.

The chain uses TRBV19 and TRBJ2-2; no clear D gene. CDR1 and CDR2 (germline): LNHDA, SQIVND (reference sequence). The CDR3 totals 15 residues. Trimming removed 7 bases at V and 5 bases at J, with 17 bases between. The CDR3, as DNA: TGTGCCAGTACAGACAAATCGTTTGGGACCGGGGAGCTGTTTTTT. Protein: CASTDKSFGTGELFF.

J is TRBJ2-1 and V is TRBV5-4; D is possibly TRBD2 (6 bases). This CDR3 region has 16 residues. The V gene lost 5 bases and the J gene lost 3 bases, with 18 bases spanning the gap. The germline CDR1 and CDR2 sequences are SGHNT and YYREEE (reference sequence). This CDR3 reads CASSSGGAGRYNEQFF. Here the CDR3 DNA reads TGTGCCAGCAGTTCCGGTGGCGCGGGGCGCTACAATGAGCAGTTCTTC. Based on the CDR3 plus reference TRBV5-4 and TRBJ2-1, the full variable domain is ETGVTQSPTHLIKTRGQQVTLRCSSQSGHNTVSWYQQALGQGPQFIFQYYREEENGRGNFPPRFSGLQFPNYSSELNVNALELDDSALYLCASSSGGAGRYNEQFFGPGTRLTVL.

The CDR3 nucleotides read TGTGCCAGTAGTCTTCTAGGACAGGGGTACGAGCAGTACTTC. Residues: CASSLLGQGYEQYF. V is TRBV19 and J is TRBJ2-7, with 9 nucleotides matching TRBD1. This CDR3 comprises 14 residues. CDR1 and CDR2 (germline): LNHDA, SQIVND (reference sequence). V lost 5 bases to trimming and J lost 4 bases; unmatched junction nucleotides: 6.

Notes on this clone: The same CDR3 arises from other DNA sequences in this sample as well. The chain's CDR3 is CASSLAGGSYEQYF. The CDR3 coding sequence is TGTGCCAGCAGCTTAGCAGGCGGCTCCTACGAGCAGTACTTC. V gene TRBV7-2 combines with J gene TRBJ2-7; D ambiguous. Germline V gives CDR1 SGHTA, CDR2 FQGNSA. The CDR3 loop spans 14 amino acids. The V end was cut by 0 bases, the J end by 0 bases, with 6 bases between.

The V gene is TRBV5-1, the J gene TRBJ2-3; 9 bases map to TRBD2. The CDR3 totals 15 residues. V lost 3 bases and J lost 4; bases outside the gene matches: 6. Germline CDR1 SGHRS, CDR2 YFSETQ. The chain's CDR3 is CASSSLAGAADTQYF. The CDR3 DNA sequence: TGCGCCAGCAGCTCGTTAGCGGGAGCGGCAGATACGCAGTATTTT.

The rearrangement links TRBV29-1 to TRBJ2-1; 14 nucleotides align to TRBD2. The V and J ends lost 3 bases and 5 bases, in that order; junction bases with no gene match: 0. The germline gives CDR1 SQVTM, CDR2 ANQGSEA. CDR3 size: 14 residues. The CDR3, as DNA: TGCAGCGTTGAGGGACTAGCGGGAGACAATGAGCAGTTCTTC. Encoded protein: CSVEGLAGDNEQFF.